The 9 T cell receptor beta chains given below trace back to one sample, sequenced in a study of long-term antiretroviral therapy in people with HIV. Survey-level immunoSEQ v3.0 assays were run. Only in-frame clones appear in the TCRdb table, and some are missing; sequencing was by immunoSEQ multiplex PCR. The sample has about 27,000 clones, roughly 80% seen once. The sample in question was unsorted PBMCs, obtained 0.8 years before starting antiretroviral therapy. These receptor sequences come from a man aged 18 to 30 with HIV.

The V call is TRBV13, the J call TRBJ2-5; weak D call: TRBD2 (6 bases). The CDR3 spans 14 residues. The V end lost 8 bases, the J end lost 0 bases, and 13 bases lay between the germline ends. Germline V gene data show CDR1 as PRHDT and CDR2 as FYEKMQ (reference sequence). This CDR3 is CASVVGGDQETQYF. The CDR3 DNA is TGTGCCAGCGTAGTAGGAGGGGACCAAGAGACCCAGTACTTC. The variable domain in full, with the rest retrieved from reference TRBV13 and TRBJ2-5, is AAGVIQSPRHLIKEKRETATLKCYPIPRHDTVYWYQQGPGQDPQFLISFYEKMQSDKGSIPDRFSAQQFSDYHSELNMSSLELGDSALYFCASVVGGDQETQYFGPGTRLLVL.

This clone occurred a few times. The rearrangement joins TRBV9 to TRBJ2-7; D unclear. V was trimmed by 0 bases and J by 6 bases, leaving 10 bases between them. Looked up from germline, CDR1 is SGDLS and CDR2 is YYNGEE. CDR3 length: 13 amino acids. The CDR3 nucleotides are TGTGCCAGCAGCGTAGGAGGCCAAAGCGAGCAGTACTTC. Protein: CASSVGGQSEQYF.

The chain's CDR3 is CASSQDRARSSYEQYF. CDR3 DNA: TGTGCCAGCAGCCAAGATAGGGCAAGGAGCTCCTACGAGCAGTACTTC. This chain connects TRBV4-2 to TRBJ2-7; D remains ambiguous. The CDR3 is 16 amino acids. The V gene's germline CDR1 is LGHNA and CDR2 YNFKEQ. Trimming cost V 0 bases and J 0 bases, with 12 bases left between them.

The gene calls are TRBV28 and TRBJ2-3, with D perhaps TRBD2 (6 bases). The CDR3 runs 12 residues. Germline CDR1 MDHEN, CDR2 SYDVKM. The V and J ends lost 7 bases and 14 bases respectively, with 19 bases between them. The CDR3 protein is CASTGVARGVYF. The DNA for the CDR3 is TGTGCCAGCACCGGCGTGGCCCGCGGGGTGTATTTT.

V and J are TRBV6-5 and TRBJ2-4; TRBD2 aligns across 9 bases. V was clipped by 2 bases and J by 7 bases; unmatched bases: 3. Germline CDR1 is MNHEY and CDR2 is SVGAGI. The CDR3 loop spans 14 amino acids. DNA for the CDR3: TGTGCCAGCAGTTACGGCGGGGGGGGTAACATTCAGTACTTC. It translates to CASSYGGGGNIQYF.

About this clone: A junction end diverges from the germline sequence, so it may reflect a read error. The chain has TRBV4-1 and TRBJ1-6; D ambiguous. There are 14 residues in the CDR3. CDR1 is MGHRA, CDR2 YSYEKL, per germline. The CDR3 loop reads CASSQDIGTTARMF. The CDR3 region has the DNA TGCGCCAGCAGCCAAGATATCGGCACCACGGCGCGGATGTTT.

The chain combines TRBV28 with TRBJ2-7; possible D gene TRBD2, 6 bases. The V end lost 6 bases, the J end lost 4 bases, and 13 bases lay between the germline ends. The CDR3 is 13 amino acids. CDR1 MDHEN and CDR2 SYDVKM come from the germline V gene. CDR3 protein: CASRLGLAYEQYF. CDR3 DNA: TGTGCCAGCAGACTCGGGCTAGCGTACGAGCAGTACTTC.

This sequence joins TRBV7-8 and TRBJ1-3, with D unclear. V lost 1 base to trimming and J lost 0 bases, with 10 bases between them. The CDR3 covers 16 residues. CDR1 is SGHVS and CDR2 is FQNEAQ in the germline V gene. The CDR3 is CASSLGWGFSGNTIYF. CDR3 nucleotide sequence: TGTGCCAGCAGCTTAGGATGGGGATTCTCTGGAAACACCATATATTTT.

V usage is TRBV9 and J usage is TRBJ1-2; a possible D gene is TRBD1 (6 bases). V shed 0 bases and J shed 7 bases, with 13 bases lying between them. Germline V gene lookup returns CDR1 SGDLS and CDR2 YYNGEE. The CDR3 has 14 residues. The CDR3 loop is CASSVGQGRRGYTF. CDR3 bases: TGTGCCAGCAGCGTAGGGCAGGGGAGACGTGGCTACACCTTC.